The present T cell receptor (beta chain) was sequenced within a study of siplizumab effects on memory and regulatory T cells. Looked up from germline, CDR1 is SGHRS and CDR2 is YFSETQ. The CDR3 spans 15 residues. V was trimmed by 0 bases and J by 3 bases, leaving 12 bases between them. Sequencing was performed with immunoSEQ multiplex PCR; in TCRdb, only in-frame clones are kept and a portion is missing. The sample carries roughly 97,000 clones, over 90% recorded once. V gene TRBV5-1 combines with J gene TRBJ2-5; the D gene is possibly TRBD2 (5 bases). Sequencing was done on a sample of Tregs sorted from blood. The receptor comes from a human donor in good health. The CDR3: CASSLVGAQKETQYF. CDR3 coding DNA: TGCGCCAGCAGCTTGGTGGGAGCGCAAAAAGAGACCCAGTACTTC.